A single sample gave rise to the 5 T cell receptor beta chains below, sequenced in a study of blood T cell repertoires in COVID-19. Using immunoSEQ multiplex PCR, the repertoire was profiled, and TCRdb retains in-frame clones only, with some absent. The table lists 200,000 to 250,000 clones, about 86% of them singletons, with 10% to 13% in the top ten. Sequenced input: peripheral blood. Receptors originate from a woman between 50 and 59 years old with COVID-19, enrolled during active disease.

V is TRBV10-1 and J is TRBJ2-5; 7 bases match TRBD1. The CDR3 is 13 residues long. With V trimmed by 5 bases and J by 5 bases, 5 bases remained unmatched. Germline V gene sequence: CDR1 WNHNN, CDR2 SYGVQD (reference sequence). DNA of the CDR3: TGCGCCAGCAGTCCACAGGACAGGGAGACCCAGTACTTC. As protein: CASSPQDRETQYF.

The CDR3 protein is CATRGGQGNQPQHF. For the CDR3, the DNA is TGTGCCACCAGGGGTGGGCAGGGCAATCAGCCCCAGCATTTT. The chain is built from TRBV24-1 and TRBJ1-5; D not certain. The length of the CDR3 is 14 residues. Looked up from germline, CDR1 is KGHDR and CDR2 is SFDVKD. V was shortened by 7 bases and J by 2 bases, with 11 bases between the two germline ends.

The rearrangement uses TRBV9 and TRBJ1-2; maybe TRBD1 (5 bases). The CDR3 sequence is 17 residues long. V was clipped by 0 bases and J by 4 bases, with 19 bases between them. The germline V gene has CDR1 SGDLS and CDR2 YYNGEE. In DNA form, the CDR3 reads TGTGCCAGCAGCGTAGCTGGGGCGGCCGCGTCTGCCTATGGCTACACCTTC. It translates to CASSVAGAAASAYGYTF.

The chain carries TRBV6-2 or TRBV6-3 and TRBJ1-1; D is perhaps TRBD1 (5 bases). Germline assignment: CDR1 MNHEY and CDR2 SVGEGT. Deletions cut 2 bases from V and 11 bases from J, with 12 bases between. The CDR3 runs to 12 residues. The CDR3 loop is CASSYPPGYAFF. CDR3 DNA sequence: TGTGCCAGCAGTTACCCGCCAGGGTACGCTTTCTTT.

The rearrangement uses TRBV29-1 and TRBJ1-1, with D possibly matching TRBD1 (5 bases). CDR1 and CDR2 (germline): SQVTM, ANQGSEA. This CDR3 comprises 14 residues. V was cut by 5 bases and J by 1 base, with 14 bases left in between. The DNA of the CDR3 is TGCAGCGTTTGTCACAGGTTAAAGAACACTGAAGCTTTCTTT. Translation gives CSVCHRLKNTEAFF. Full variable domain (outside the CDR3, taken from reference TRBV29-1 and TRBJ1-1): SAVISQKPSRDICQRGTSLTIQCQVDSQVTMMFWYRQQPGQSLTLIATANQGSEATYESGFVIDKFPISRPNLTFSTLTVSNMSPEDSSIYLCSVCHRLKNTEAFFGQGTRLTVV.